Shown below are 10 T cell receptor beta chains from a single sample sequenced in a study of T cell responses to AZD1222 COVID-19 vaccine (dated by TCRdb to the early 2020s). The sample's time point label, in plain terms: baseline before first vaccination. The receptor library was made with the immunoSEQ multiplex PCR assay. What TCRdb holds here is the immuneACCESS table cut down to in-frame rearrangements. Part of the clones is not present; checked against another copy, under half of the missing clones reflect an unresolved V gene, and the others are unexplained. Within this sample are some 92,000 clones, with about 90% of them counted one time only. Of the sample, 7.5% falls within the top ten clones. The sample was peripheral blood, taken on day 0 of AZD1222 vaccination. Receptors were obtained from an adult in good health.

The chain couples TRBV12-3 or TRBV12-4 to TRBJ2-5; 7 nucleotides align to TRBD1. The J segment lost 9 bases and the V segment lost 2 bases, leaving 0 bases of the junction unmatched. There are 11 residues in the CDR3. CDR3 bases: TGTGCCAGCAGTTTACAGGGGGCCCAGTACTTC. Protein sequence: CASSLQGAQYF.

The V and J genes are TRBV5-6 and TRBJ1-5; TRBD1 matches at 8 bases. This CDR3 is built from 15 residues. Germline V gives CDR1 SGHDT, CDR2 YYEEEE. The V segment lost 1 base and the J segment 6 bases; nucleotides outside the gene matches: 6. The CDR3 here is CASSLWQGAGQPQHF. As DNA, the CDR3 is TGTGCCAGCAGCTTGTGGCAGGGGGCGGGTCAGCCCCAGCATTTT.

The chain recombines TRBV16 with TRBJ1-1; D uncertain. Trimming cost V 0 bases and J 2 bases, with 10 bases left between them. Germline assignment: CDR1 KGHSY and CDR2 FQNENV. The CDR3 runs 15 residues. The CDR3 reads CASSQSAETNTEAFF. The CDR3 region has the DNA TGTGCCAGCAGCCAATCCGCCGAAACTAACACTGAAGCTTTCTTT.

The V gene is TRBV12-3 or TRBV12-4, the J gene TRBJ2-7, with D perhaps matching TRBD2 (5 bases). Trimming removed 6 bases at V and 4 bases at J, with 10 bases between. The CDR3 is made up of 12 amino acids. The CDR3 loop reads CASSSPGYEQYF. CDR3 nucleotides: TGTGCCAGCAGCTCCCCGGGGTACGAGCAGTACTTC.

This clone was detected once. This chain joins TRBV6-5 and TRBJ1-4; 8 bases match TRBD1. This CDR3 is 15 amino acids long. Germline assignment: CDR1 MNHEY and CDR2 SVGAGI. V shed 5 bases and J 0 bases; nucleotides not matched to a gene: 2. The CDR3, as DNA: TGTGCCAGCAGTCTGGGACAGGCAACTAATGAAAAACTGTTTTTT. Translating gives CASSLGQATNEKLFF.

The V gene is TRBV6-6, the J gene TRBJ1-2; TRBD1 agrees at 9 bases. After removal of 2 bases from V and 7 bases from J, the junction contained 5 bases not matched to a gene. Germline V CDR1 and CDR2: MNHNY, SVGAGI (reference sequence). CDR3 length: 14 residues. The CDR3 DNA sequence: TGTGCCAGCAGTTACCGCGGGACAGGGATTGGCTACACCTTC. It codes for CASSYRGTGIGYTF.

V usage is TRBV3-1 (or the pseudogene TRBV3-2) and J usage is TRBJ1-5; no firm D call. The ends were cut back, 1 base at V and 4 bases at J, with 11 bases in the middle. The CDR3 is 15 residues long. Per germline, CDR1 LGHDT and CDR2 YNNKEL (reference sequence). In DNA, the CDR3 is TGTGCCAGCAGCCAAGGATCGGGAGCGAATCAGCCCCAGCATTTT. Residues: CASSQGSGANQPQHF.

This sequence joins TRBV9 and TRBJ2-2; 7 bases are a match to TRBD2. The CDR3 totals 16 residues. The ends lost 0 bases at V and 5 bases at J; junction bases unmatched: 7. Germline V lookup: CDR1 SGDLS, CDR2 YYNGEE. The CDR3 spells CASSVASGGFTGELFF. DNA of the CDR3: TGTGCCAGCAGCGTAGCTTCCGGGGGGTTTACCGGGGAGCTGTTTTTT.

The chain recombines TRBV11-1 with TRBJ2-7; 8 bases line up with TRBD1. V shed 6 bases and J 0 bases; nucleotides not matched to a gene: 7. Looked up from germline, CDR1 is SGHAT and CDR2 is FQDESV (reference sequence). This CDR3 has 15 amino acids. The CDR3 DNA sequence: TGTGCCAGCAGATACCAGGGGGCCGGCTCCTACGAGCAGTACTTC. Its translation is CASRYQGAGSYEQYF.

Here the CDR3 DNA reads TGTGCCAGTACCCTTGAGGGAACATACTCTGGAAACACCATATATTTT. The encoded protein is CASTLEGTYSGNTIYF. The chain carries TRBV19 and TRBJ1-3; no definite D call. Germline CDR1 is LNHDA and CDR2 is SQIVND (reference sequence). V was clipped by 7 bases and J by 0 bases, with 16 bases between them. This CDR3 comprises 16 residues.